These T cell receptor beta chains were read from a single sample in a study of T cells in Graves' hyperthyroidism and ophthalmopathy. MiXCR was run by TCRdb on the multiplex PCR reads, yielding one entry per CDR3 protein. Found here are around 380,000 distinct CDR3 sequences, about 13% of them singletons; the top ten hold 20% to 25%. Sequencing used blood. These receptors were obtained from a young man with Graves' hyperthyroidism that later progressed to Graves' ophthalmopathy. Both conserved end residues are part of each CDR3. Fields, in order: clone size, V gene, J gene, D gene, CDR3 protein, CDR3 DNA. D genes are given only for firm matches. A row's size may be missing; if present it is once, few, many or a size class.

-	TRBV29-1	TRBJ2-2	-	CSGFKGELFF	TGCAGCGGGTTTAAGGGGGAGCTGTTTTTT
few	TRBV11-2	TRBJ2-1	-	CASSPLRAFWGFF	TGTGCCAGCAGCCCCCTTAGGGCATTTTGGGGGTTCTTC
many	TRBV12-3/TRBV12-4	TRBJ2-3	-	CASSHGGDTQYF	TGTGCCAGCAGCCACGGCGGGGATACGCAGTATTTT
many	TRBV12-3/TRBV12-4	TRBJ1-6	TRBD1	CASRKQGEQSPLHF	TGTGCCAGCAGAAAACAGGGGGAGCAATCACCCCTCCACTTT
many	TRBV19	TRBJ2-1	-	CASTSVAAGVDNEQFF	TGTGCCAGTACCTCAGTGGCGGCAGGGGTGGACAATGAGCAGTTCTTC
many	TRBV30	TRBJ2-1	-	CAWSVGGGGAEQFF	TGTGCCTGGAGTGTAGGTGGGGGAGGAGCTGAGCAGTTCTTC
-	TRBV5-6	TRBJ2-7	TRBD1	CASSPERTGAPGEQYF	TGTGCCAGCAGCCCTGAGAGGACAGGGGCCCCCGGGGAGCAGTACTTC
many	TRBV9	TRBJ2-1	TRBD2	CASSEPGLGLNEQFF	TGTGCCAGCAGTGAACCGGGACTAGGACTCAATGAGCAGTTCTTC
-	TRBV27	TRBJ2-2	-	CASSLLGASGRTGELFF	TGTGCCAGCAGTTTATTGGGGGCGAGTGGGCGGACCGGGGAGCTGTTTTTT
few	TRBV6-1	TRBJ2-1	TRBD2	CASRRGGSSYNEQFF	TGTGCCAGCAGACGGGGGGGTAGCTCCTACAATGAGCAGTTCTTC
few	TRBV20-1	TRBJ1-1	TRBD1	CSARGGQGKTEAFF	TGCAGTGCTAGAGGCGGACAGGGGAAGACTGAAGCTTTCTTT
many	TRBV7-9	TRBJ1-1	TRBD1	CASSILTGANEAFF	TGTGCCAGCAGCATATTGACAGGGGCAAATGAAGCTTTCTTT
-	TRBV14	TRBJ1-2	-	CASSQGWRNYGYTF	TGTGCCAGCAGCCAAGGATGGCGAAACTATGGCTACACCTTC
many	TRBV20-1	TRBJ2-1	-	CSAREQAYNEQFF	TGCAGTGCTAGAGAACAGGCCTACAATGAGCAGTTCTTC
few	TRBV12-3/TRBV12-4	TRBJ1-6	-	CASSLERGRSPLHF	TGTGCCAGCAGTTTAGAAAGGGGACGTTCACCCCTCCACTTT